This T cell receptor beta chain was observed in a study of blood T cell repertoires in COVID-19. About the study: The analysed material was cDNA or gDNA that came from T cells, B-cell-depleted T cells, or PBMCs.

The V gene end was trimmed by 3 bases and the J gene end by 2 bases; junction bases not matched to a gene: 1. The CDR3 contains 16 residues. Per the germline V gene, CDR1 is MRHNA and CDR2 is SNTAGT. Assay used: immunoSEQ multiplex PCR; TCRdb lists only in-frame clones, some missing. Here the sample spans fewer than 400,000 clones, 89% being singletons. This chain uses TRBV6-4 with TRBJ2-3; 14 positions agree with TRBD2. Sequencing was carried out using peripheral blood. The receptor was derived from a woman aged 25 to 45 with COVID-19, enrolled during active disease. DNA of the CDR3: TGTGCCAGCAGTGAGACTAGCGGGGGGGCCACAGATACGCAGTATTTT. Its protein is CASSETSGGATDTQYF.